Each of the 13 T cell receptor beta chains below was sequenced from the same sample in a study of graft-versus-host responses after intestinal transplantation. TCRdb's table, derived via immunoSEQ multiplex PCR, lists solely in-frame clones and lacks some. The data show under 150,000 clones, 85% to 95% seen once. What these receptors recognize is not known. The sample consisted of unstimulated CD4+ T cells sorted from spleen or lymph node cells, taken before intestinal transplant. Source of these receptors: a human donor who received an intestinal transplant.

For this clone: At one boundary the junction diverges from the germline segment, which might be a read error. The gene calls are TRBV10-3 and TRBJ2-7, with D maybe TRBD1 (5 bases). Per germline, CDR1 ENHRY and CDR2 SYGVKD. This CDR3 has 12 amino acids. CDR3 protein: CAIRQQSYEQHF. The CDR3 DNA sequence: TGTGCCATACGACAGCAATCCTACGAGCAGCACTTC.

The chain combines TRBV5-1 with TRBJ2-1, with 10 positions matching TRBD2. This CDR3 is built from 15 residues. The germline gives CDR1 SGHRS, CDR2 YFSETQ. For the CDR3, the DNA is TGCGCAAGTTATACGGAGCTAGCGGGAGTAGGGGAGCAGTTCTTC. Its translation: CASYTELAGVGEQFF. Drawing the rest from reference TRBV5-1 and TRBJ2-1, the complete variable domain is KAGVTQTPRYLIKTRGQQVTLSCSPISGHRSVSWYQQTPGQGLQFLFEYFSETQRNKGNFPGRFSGRQFSNSRSEMNVSTLELGDSALYLCASYTELAGVGEQFFGPGTRLTVL.

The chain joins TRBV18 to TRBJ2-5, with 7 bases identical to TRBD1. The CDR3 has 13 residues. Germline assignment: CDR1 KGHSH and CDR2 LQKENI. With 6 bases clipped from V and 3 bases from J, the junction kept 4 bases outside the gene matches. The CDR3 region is CASSLGTEETQYF. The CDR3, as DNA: TGTGCCAGCTCCCTAGGGACAGAAGAGACCCAGTACTTC.

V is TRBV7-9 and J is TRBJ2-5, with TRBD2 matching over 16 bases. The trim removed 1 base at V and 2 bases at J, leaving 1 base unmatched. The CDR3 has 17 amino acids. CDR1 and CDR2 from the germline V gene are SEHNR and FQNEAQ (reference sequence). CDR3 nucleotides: TGTGCCAGCAGCTTAGGGGGACTAGCGGGAGGGCAAGAGACCCAGTACTTC. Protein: CASSLGGLAGGQETQYF. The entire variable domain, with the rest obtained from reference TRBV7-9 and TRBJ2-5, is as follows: DTGVSQNPRHKITKRGQNVTFRCDPISEHNRLYWYRQTLGQGPEFLTYFQNEAQLEKSRLLSDRFSAERPKGSFSTLEIQRTEQGDSAMYLCASSLGGLAGGQETQYFGPGTRLLVL.

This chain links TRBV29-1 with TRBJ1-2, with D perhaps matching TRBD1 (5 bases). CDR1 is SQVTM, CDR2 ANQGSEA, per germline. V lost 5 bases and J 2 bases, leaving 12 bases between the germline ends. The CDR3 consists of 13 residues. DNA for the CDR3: TGCAGCGTTACGACAGAGAAAAACTATGGCTACACCTTC. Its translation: CSVTTEKNYGYTF.

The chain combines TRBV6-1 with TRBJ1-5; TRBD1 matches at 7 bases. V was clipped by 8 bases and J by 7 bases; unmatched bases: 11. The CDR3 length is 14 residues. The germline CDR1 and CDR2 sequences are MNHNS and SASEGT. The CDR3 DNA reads TGTGCCAGCCGGCCGGGGACAGATTACCAGCCCCAGCATTTT. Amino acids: CASRPGTDYQPQHF.

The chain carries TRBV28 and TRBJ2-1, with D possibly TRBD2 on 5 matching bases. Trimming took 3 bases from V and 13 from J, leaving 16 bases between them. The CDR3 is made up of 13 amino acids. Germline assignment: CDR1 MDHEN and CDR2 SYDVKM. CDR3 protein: CASSFSVPSIQFF. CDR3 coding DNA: TGTGCCAGCAGTTTTAGCGTTCCTAGCATCCAGTTCTTC. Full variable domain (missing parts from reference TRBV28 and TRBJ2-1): DVKVTQSSRYLVKRTGEKVFLECVQDMDHENMFWYRQDPGLGLRLIYFSYDVKMKEKGDIPEGYSVSREKKERFSLILESASTNQTSMYLCASSFSVPSIQFFGPGTRLTVL.

CDR3 in amino acids: CASRRPGQGGYGYTF. The DNA of the CDR3 is TGTGCCAGCAGGAGACCCGGACAGGGCGGCTATGGCTACACCTTC. J is TRBJ1-2 and V is TRBV6-1; TRBD1 matches 8 bases. J was trimmed by 4 bases and V by 6 bases; bases with no gene match: 10. The germline CDR1 and CDR2 sequences are MNHNS and SASEGT. The CDR3 is 15 amino acids.

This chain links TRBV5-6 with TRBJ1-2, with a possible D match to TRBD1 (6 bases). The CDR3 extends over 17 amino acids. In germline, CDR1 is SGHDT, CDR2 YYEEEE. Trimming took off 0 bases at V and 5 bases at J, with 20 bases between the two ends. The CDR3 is CASSLESGGRTSYGYTF. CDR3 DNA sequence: TGTGCCAGCAGCTTGGAATCCGGGGGGCGCACCTCTTATGGCTACACCTTC.

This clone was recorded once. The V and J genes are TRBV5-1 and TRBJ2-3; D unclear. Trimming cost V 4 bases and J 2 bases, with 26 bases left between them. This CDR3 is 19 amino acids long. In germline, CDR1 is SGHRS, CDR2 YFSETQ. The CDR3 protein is CASSERLLGKRATTDTQYF. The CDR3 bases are TGCGCCAGCAGCGAGAGGCTTCTTGGGAAACGGGCAACCACAGATACGCAGTATTTT.

This chain's CDR3 is CASSVSAGLYQETQYF. CDR3 DNA sequence: TGTGCCAGCAGCGTATCCGCGGGACTGTACCAAGAGACCCAGTACTTC. This sequence joins TRBV9 and TRBJ2-5; TRBD2 might be the D (6 bases). The V gene lost 1 base and the J gene lost 0 bases, with 13 bases spanning the gap. This CDR3 spans 16 amino acids. Germline V gives CDR1 SGDLS, CDR2 YYNGEE.

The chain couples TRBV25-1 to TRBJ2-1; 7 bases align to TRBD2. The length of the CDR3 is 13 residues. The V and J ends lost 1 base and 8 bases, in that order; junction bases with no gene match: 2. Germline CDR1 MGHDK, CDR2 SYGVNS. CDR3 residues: CASSELTSHEQFF. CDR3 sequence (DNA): TGTGCCAGCAGTGAATTGACTAGCCATGAGCAGTTCTTC.

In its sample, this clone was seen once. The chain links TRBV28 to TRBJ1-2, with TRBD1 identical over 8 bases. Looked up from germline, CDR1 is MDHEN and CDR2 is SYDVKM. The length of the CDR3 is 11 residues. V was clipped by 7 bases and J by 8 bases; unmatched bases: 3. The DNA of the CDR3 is TGTGCCAGCAACGACAGGGGAGGCTACACCTTC. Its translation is CASNDRGGYTF.